These T cell receptor beta chains were read from a single sample in a study of T-cell memory formation after mild COVID-19. MiXCR was run by TCRdb on the 5' RACE reads, yielding one entry per CDR3 protein. Of under 250,000 distinct CDR3 sequences in the sample, about 27% were seen once. Sequenced input: PBMCs or a T cell subset sorted from them (not recorded which). The receptor set was obtained from an adult woman who had mild COVID-19 (a few samples of this study predate the infection). Cell type and time point are not known. The CDR3 runs from the conserved cysteine through the conserved F or W. A D gene is named only where the DNA matches it firmly. The size of a clone is reported for some rows only, either as once, few or many, or as a class for expanded clones.

j_call	v_call	clone_size	d_call	cdr3_nt	cdr3_aa
TRBJ2-7	TRBV9	.	.	TGTGCCAGCAGCGCCGCGACAGGCTCCTACGAGCAGTACTTC	CASSAATGSYEQYF
TRBJ2-1	TRBV24-1	.	.	TGTGCCACCAGTGACGGTGGGCAGGGGTTTAACAATGAGCAGTTCTTC	CATSDGGQGFNNEQFF
TRBJ2-3	TRBV3-1	.	TRBD1	TGTGCCAGCAGACAGGGGGGAGATACGCAGTATTTT	CASRQGGDTQYF
TRBJ2-7	TRBV9	.	.	TGTGCCAGCAGCGCACCGGGACGCTCCTACGAGCAGTACTTC	CASSAPGRSYEQYF
TRBJ1-1	TRBV29-1	.	.	TGCAGCGGGATTATCACCGGGGGCACTGAAGCTTTCTTT	CSGIITGGTEAFF
TRBJ2-7	TRBV30	few	.	TGTGCCTGGAGTGTAAGCAGGGACGAGCAGTACTTC	CAWSVSRDEQYF
TRBJ2-7	TRBV6-5	few	.	TGTGCCAGCAGTCCATTCCAGCGAGTCGGGTTAAGCGAGCAGTACTTC	CASSPFQRVGLSEQYF
TRBJ2-7	TRBV7-6	many	.	TGTGCCAGCAGCTTAGACCGGCACGAGCAGTACTTC	CASSLDRHEQYF
TRBJ2-7	TRBV29-1	.	TRBD1	TGCAGCGCCCGGACAGGGGTCTACGAGCAGTACTTC	CSARTGVYEQYF
TRBJ2-7	TRBV4-1	.	TRBD2	TGCGCCAGCAGCCAAGAGCGGGGGGTCTCCTACGAGCAGTACTTC	CASSQERGVSYEQYF
TRBJ2-2	TRBV6-5	.	.	TGTGCCAGCGGTTTACCCGGGGAGCTGTTTTTT	CASGLPGELFF
TRBJ2-7	TRBV3-1	.	.	TGTGCCAGCAGCCAAGATGTGGCAGCCTACTACGAGCAGTACTTC	CASSQDVAAYYEQYF
TRBJ2-1	TRBV21-1	few	.	TGTGCCAGCAGCAAAGCCCGGGGACAGGGAAAAGGCTCGCAGCGGTCAGTTGGTCGGAATGAGCAGTTCTTC	CASSKARGQGKGSQRSVGRNEQFF
TRBJ2-7	TRBV27	.	.	TGTGCCAGCAGTTTGGGCAACAGGCCCTACGAGCAGTACTTC	CASSLGNRPYEQYF
TRBJ2-3	TRBV7-2	many	TRBD1	TGTGCCAGCAGCTTAGCGGGACAGGGGGCCCGCACAGATACGCAGTATTTT	CASSLAGQGARTDTQYF
TRBJ1-5	TRBV10-2	.	TRBD1	TGCGCCAGCAGTGAGTCGACGAACAGGGGAAGGGGCAATCAGCCCCAGCATTTT	CASSESTNRGRGNQPQHF
TRBJ1-2	TRBV7-2	few	TRBD1	TGTGCCAGCAGTTTGACAGGGCGGGGCTACACCTTC	CASSLTGRGYTF
TRBJ2-7	TRBV5-1	many	.	TGCGCCAGCAACTTCGGGGGGCTCGACGAGCAGTACTTC	CASNFGGLDEQYF
TRBJ2-6	TRBV5-1	many	.	TGCGCCAGCAGCTCGACAGCAGGGGTCTCTGGGGCCAACGTCCTGACTTTC	CASSSTAGVSGANVLTF
TRBJ2-3	TRBV10-3	few	.	TGTGCCATCGCGCTTGGGGACTTCACGGGAGATACGCAGTATTTT	CAIALGDFTGDTQYF
TRBJ2-1	TRBV6-5	few	.	TGTGCCAGCAGTTTGGGACTCCCATACAATGAGCAGTTCTTC	CASSLGLPYNEQFF
TRBJ2-7	TRBV5-1	many	.	TGCGCCAGCAGCTTGCAATGGGGCTCCTACGAGCAGTACTTC	CASSLQWGSYEQYF
TRBJ2-2	TRBV27	.	.	TGTGCCAGCCGGACATCCTTCACCGGGGAGCTGTTTTTT	CASRTSFTGELFF
TRBJ1-6	TRBV28	.	.	TGTGCCAGCAGTTTGGGCAGGGTTAATTCACCCCTCCACTTT	CASSLGRVNSPLHF
TRBJ2-3	TRBV5-1	.	TRBD1	TGCGCCAGCAGCTCCCGGGACAGGGAAGGTACGCAGTATTTT	CASSSRDREGTQYF
TRBJ2-7	TRBV7-2	few	.	TGTGCCAGCAGCCCCGGACAGTCTGTCTACGAGCAGTACTTC	CASSPGQSVYEQYF
TRBJ2-1	TRBV7-2	few	TRBD1	TGTGCCAGCAGTCCAGGACAGGGGGGGTACAATGAGCAGTTCTTC	CASSPGQGGYNEQFF
TRBJ1-5	TRBV20-1	few	TRBD1	TGCAGTGCTAGAGATTCCGGGACAGGGGTTCAGCCCCAGCATTTT	CSARDSGTGVQPQHF
TRBJ2-7	TRBV5-1	few	.	TGCGCCAGCAAGAAGGTGGGACCGGACTACGAGCAGTACTTC	CASKKVGPDYEQYF
TRBJ1-6	TRBV7-9	.	.	TGTGCCAGCAGCCTGGGGGATTCACCCCTCCACTTT	CASSLGDSPLHF
TRBJ2-3	TRBV7-8	few	.	TGTGCCAGCAGCTTGATGGGTGGGGGAGATACGCAGTATTTT	CASSLMGGGDTQYF
TRBJ2-7	TRBV24-1	.	TRBD2	TGTGCCACCAGTGATTTTCCGGGGGGAGAGCAGTACTTC	CATSDFPGGEQYF
TRBJ2-6	TRBV7-6	few	.	TGTGCCAGCAGCTCGACCTCTGGGGCCAACGTCCTGACTTTC	CASSSTSGANVLTF